These 13 T cell receptor beta chains came from one sample sequenced in a study of T cell responses to AZD1222 COVID-19 vaccine. Data came from immunoSEQ multiplex PCR; TCRdb stores just in-frame clones and leaves some out. The repertoire holds around 70,000 clones, with 79% as singletons. Sequences were derived from peripheral blood, sampled on day 0 of MenACWY control vaccination. These receptors originate from an adult in good health.

This chain links TRBV11-2 with TRBJ1-1; D is ambiguous. The V end was cut by 1 base, the J end by 4 bases, with 10 bases between. Per germline, CDR1 SGHAT and CDR2 FQNNGV. There are 14 residues in the CDR3. Here the CDR3 DNA reads TGTGCCAGCAGCTTAGGGCGTTACGGCACTGAAGCTTTCTTT. The encoded protein is CASSLGRYGTEAFF. The whole variable domain, remainder taken from reference TRBV11-2 and TRBJ1-1, is EAGVAQSPRYKIIEKRQSVAFWCNPISGHATLYWYQQILGQGPKLLIQFQNNGVVDDSQLPKDRFSAERLKGVDSTLKIQPAKLEDSAVYLCASSLGRYGTEAFFGQGTRLTVV.

The gene calls are TRBV2 and TRBJ2-2; D gene unclear. V lost 5 bases, J lost 1 base, and 17 bases lay in between. This CDR3 contains 17 residues. The germline CDR1 and CDR2 sequences are SNHLY and FYNNEI. Here the CDR3 reads CASSQRTAAVNTGELFF. As DNA, the CDR3 is TGTGCCAGCAGTCAACGAACGGCGGCGGTGAACACCGGGGAGCTGTTTTTT.

The chain carries TRBV11-2 and TRBJ2-2; either TRBD1 or TRBD2 may supply D (5 bases each). This CDR3 region has 17 residues. Germline CDR1 SGHAT, CDR2 FQNNGV. The germline V and J ends were trimmed by 4 bases and 5 bases, with 20 bases remaining between them. The chain's CDR3 is CASSSPPGAVWTGELFF. The CDR3, as DNA: TGTGCCAGCAGCTCTCCCCCCGGGGCAGTTTGGACCGGGGAGCTGTTTTTT.

The chain employs TRBV6-6 and TRBJ1-3; weak D call: TRBD1 (6 bases). The CDR3 is made up of 13 amino acids. The V gene's germline CDR1 is MNHNY and CDR2 SVGAGI (reference sequence). Trimming pared 5 bases from V and 8 bases from J, leaving 13 bases between. CDR3 protein: CASSPGHGHTIYF. The CDR3 bases are TGTGCCAGCAGTCCGGGACACGGGCACACCATATATTTT.

The chain employs TRBV14 and TRBJ2-1; D is uncertain. The V and J ends lost 5 bases and 5 bases respectively, with 13 bases between them. Germline lookup yields CDR1 SGHDN and CDR2 FVKESK. The CDR3 covers 14 residues. For the CDR3, the DNA is TGTGCCAGCAGCGCCTATTATGCCAACAATGAGCAGTTCTTC. As protein: CASSAYYANNEQFF.

This chain links TRBV4-3 with TRBJ1-2; 8 nucleotides line up with TRBD1. Trimming cost V 1 base and J 4 bases; bases outside gene matches: 5. This CDR3 region has 15 residues. Germline CDR1 LGHNA, CDR2 YSLEER. The CDR3: CASSQGTGNFYGYTF. CDR3 bases: TGCGCCAGCAGCCAAGGGACAGGGAACTTCTATGGCTACACCTTC.

The rearrangement joins TRBV2 to TRBJ1-6; D is uncertain. The germline V gene encodes CDR1 SNHLY and CDR2 FYNNEI. The CDR3 is 15 amino acids. Trimming took off 7 bases at V and 11 bases at J, with 21 bases between the two ends. The CDR3 region has the DNA TGTGCCAGCACCTCCACCCGACTCGATGGGACACCCCTCCACTTT. Translation: CASTSTRLDGTPLHF. Looking up the rest from reference TRBV2 and TRBJ1-6 gives the full variable domain: EPEVTQTPSHQVTQMGQEVILRCVPISNHLYFYWYRQILGQKVEFLVSFYNNEISEKSEIFDDQFSVERPDGSNFTLKIRSTKLEDSAMYFCASTSTRLDGTPLHFGNGTRLTVT.

The gene calls are TRBV5-6 and TRBJ2-2; D is perhaps TRBD2 (6 bases). CDR1 and CDR2 from the germline V gene are SGHDT and YYEEEE. V was pared by 4 bases and J by 1 base, with 11 bases between. CDR3 length equals 15 residues. DNA for the CDR3: TGTGCCAGCAGCCTTCCGGGAGTGAACACCGGGGAGCTGTTTTTT. Amino acids: CASSLPGVNTGELFF.

The V call is TRBV7-2, the J call TRBJ2-3, with 11 bases identical to TRBD2. Germline V lookup: CDR1 SGHTA, CDR2 FQGNSA. The CDR3 sequence is 15 residues long. Trimming took 5 bases from V and 4 from J; bases not matched to a gene: 5. CDR3 amino acids: CASSITSGSADTQYF. The CDR3 region has the DNA TGTGCCAGCAGCATAACTAGCGGGAGTGCAGATACGCAGTATTTT.

The chain is built from TRBV7-2 and TRBJ2-7; no reliable D call. Germline CDR1 is SGHTA and CDR2 is FQGNSA. The CDR3 totals 15 residues. Trimming took 3 bases from V and 4 from J, leaving 16 bases between them. This CDR3 reads CASSFHSEPLYEQYF. The CDR3 DNA reads as TGTGCCAGCAGCTTCCATAGTGAACCTTTATACGAGCAGTACTTC.

J is TRBJ2-5 and V is TRBV25-1; a weak D match, TRBD2 (6 bases). The CDR3 runs 15 residues. CDR1 and CDR2 from the germline V gene are MGHDK and SYGVNS. The V and J ends lost 1 base and 5 bases respectively, with 14 bases between them. The CDR3 loop is CASSESPGGGETQYF. The CDR3 nucleotides are TGTGCCAGCAGTGAATCCCCGGGTGGAGGGGAGACCCAGTACTTC.

This chain uses TRBV30 with TRBJ2-7; 10 positions match TRBD1. CDR1 GTSNPN and CDR2 SVGIG come from the germline V gene (reference sequence). Trimming cost V 0 bases and J 4 bases; bases outside gene matches: 6. This CDR3 has 15 amino acids. The chain's CDR3 is CAWSVSGTGAYEQYF. CDR3 nucleotide sequence: TGTGCCTGGAGTGTATCCGGGACAGGGGCGTACGAGCAGTACTTC.

The chain links TRBV5-1 to TRBJ2-7; weak D call: TRBD2 (6 bases). The germline V and J ends were trimmed by 4 bases and 1 base, with 12 bases remaining between them. CDR3 length: 14 residues. CDR1 and CDR2 from the germline V gene are SGHRS and YFSETQ. CDR3 in amino acids: CASSPGGNSYEQYF. CDR3 in DNA: TGCGCCAGCAGCCCCGGGGGAAATTCCTACGAGCAGTACTTC.